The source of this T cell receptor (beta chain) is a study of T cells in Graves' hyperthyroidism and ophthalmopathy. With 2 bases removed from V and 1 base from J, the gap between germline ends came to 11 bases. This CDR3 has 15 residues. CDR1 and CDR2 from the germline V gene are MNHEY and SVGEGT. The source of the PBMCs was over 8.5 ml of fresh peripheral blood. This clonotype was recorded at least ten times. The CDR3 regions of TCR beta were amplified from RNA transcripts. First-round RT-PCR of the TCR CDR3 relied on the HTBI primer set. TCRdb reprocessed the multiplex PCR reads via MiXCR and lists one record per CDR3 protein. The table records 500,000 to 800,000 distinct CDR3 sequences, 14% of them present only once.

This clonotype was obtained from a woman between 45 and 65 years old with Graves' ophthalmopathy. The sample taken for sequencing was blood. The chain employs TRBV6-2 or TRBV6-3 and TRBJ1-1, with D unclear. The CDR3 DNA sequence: TGTGCCAGCAGTTACGGTGGACCCAAGAACACTGAAGCTTTCTTT. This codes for CASSYGGPKNTEAFF.